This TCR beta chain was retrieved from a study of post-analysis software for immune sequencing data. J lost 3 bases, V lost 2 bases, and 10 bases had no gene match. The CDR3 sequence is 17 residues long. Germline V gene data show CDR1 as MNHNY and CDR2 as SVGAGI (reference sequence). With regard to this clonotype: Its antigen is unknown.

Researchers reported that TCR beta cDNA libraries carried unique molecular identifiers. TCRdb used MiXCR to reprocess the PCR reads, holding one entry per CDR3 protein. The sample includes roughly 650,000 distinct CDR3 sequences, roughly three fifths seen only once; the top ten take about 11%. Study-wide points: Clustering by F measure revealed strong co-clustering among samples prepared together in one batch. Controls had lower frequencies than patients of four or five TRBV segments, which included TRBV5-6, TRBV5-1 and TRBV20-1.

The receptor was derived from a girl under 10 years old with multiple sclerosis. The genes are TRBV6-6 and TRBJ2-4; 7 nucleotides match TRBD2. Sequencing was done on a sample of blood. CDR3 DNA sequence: TGTGCCAGCAGTTACCAAGGGGAGGGCTTAGGCAAAAACATTCAGTACTTC. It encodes CASSYQGEGLGKNIQYF.